Included here is one TCR beta chain sequence, with context. This clonotype was found many times. Its specific antigen is unknown. No per-base quality is available; no much larger clone lies one base away. The data derive from a study of CD8 T cells in ankylosing spondylitis (dated by TCRdb to about 2017). In the study overall: The study profiled T cell receptor beta repertoires in healthy donors and ankylosing spondylitis patients to find disease-linked TCR variants. Peripheral blood was sampled, and synovial fluid was additionally collected from ankylosing spondylitis patients. In total, the full study cohort was made up of 95 to 110 healthy donors and 25 ankylosing spondylitis patients. Paper-wide results and their limitations: Some TCR beta motif variants had previously been reported in synovial fluid and blood of reactive arthritis patients, which suggested common disease-initiation mechanisms. The disease-linked clones were reported to be significantly enriched in matched synovial fluid samples from ankylosing spondylitis patients. A TCR beta motif made up of under ten highly homologous amino acid variants appeared to be characteristic of blood from ankylosing spondylitis patients. In peripheral blood, the disease-linked clones were found at relatively low frequencies and had a CD8+ phenotype.

These reads were obtained on an Illumina HiSeq 2500. TCR beta libraries were prepared by quantitative 5'-RACE with molecular barcodes. The authors' pipeline ran thus. Disease-linked TCR variants were identified with a new computational method built on a probabilistic model of VDJ rearrangement. TCRdb reanalyzed the raw reads on its own, using fastp at Q25 for trimming and MiXCR for clone calling, and kept in-frame beta chains. Rows are unified per CDR3 protein, each entry keeping the most common DNA and genes. Clone size and V and J calls follow TCRdb, not the original study. The sample table lists around 890,000 distinct CDR3 sequences, 12% of them with a count of one. The leading ten clones occupy roughly 0.51% of the sample. The germline V gene (reference sequence) gives CDR1 as SGHKS and CDR2 as YYEKEE. The junction shows trimming of 5 bases on V and 4 bases on J, plus 15 bases between the germline ends. The CDR3 runs 14 residues from the cysteine to the phenylalanine. Only the CDR3 DNA is retained, 42 bases long and in frame from the first base.

Sequencing was performed on blood, either unsorted or a sorted T cell fraction (not recorded which). This TCR was recovered from a male donor with ankylosing spondylitis. The sequence joins TRBV5-5 to TRBJ1-1; a weak D assignment points to TRBD1 (5 bases agree). CDR3 protein: CASRAGRTSTEAFF. The DNA sequence is given as TGTGCCAGCAGAGCGGGGAGGACAAGCACTGAAGCTTTCTTT.